This T cell receptor beta chain was observed in a study of blood T cell repertoires in COVID-19. Study as a whole: Samples taken during acute and convalescent COVID-19 were collected in the United States, Italy and Spain.

The CDR3 runs to 18 residues. The V gene's germline CDR1 is MGHRA and CDR2 YSYEKL. V shed 1 base and J 2 bases; nucleotides not matched to a gene: 7. The authors' processing: Nucleated cell number was recorded as an estimate derived from reference gene primer amplification. Sequenced by immunoSEQ multiplex PCR; TCRdb stores in-frame clones only, minus some. D and trimming were read from the DNA, whereas the V and J calls and clone size are those reported in that table. The data hold about 140,000 clones, with approximately 90% observed a single time. The J gene is TRBJ2-1, the V gene TRBV4-1, with 11 bases aligning to TRBD2. Sequenced sample: peripheral blood. The origin of this receptor is a human donor in a cohort sampled during active COVID-19. CDR3 region: CASSQADLAGGTYNEQFF. In DNA form, the CDR3 reads TGCGCCAGCAGCCAAGCGGATCTAGCGGGAGGAACCTACAATGAGCAGTTCTTC.